This TCR beta chain was found in a study of a mutant IDH1 vaccine in newly diagnosed glioma. Study-wide points: A vaccine-induced immune response developed in around 94% of the patients.

The method was immunoSEQ multiplex PCR; TCRdb's version includes in-frame clones alone and lacks a portion of them. This sample yields 99,000 or so clones, of which about 90% are seen a single time; 0.56% belongs to the top ten. As for this clone: Its antigen is unknown.

V lost 5 bases to trimming and J lost 6 bases, with 6 bases between them. CDR3 length: 11 amino acids. Per germline, CDR1 MNHNS and CDR2 SASEGT. The time point here: baseline, week 1 (first vaccination visit). The treatment: pre-vaccination baseline after standard-of-care therapy. The sequence came from a woman between 50 and 59 years old with glioma. The sequencing here drew on PBMCs, taken from a glioma patient treated with radiotherapy, temozolomide or both. The rearrangement joins TRBV6-1 to TRBJ2-3; D is ambiguous. CDR3 residues: CASSLRDTQYF. For the CDR3, the DNA is TGTGCCAGCAGTTTGAGGGATACGCAGTATTTT.